The 18 T cell receptor beta chains given below trace back to one sample, sequenced in a study of blood T cells in healthy people across ages. Next came a second PCR, run for roughly 6 to 11 cycles, which used a sample-barcoded 5' primer along with a J-beta primer mix. A single record per CDR3 protein comes from TCRdb applying MiXCR to the 5' RACE reads. Seen here are just under 550,000 distinct CDR3 sequences, less than 25% observed once, and the top ten hold just under 9%. These data were also filed under a second study, of T cells of mothers and their children.

Material for sequencing was blood. All receptors come from a boy younger than 18 in good health.

The V call is TRBV5-1, the J call TRBJ2-2, with D unresolved. Germline loops: CDR1 SGHRS, CDR2 YFSETQ. The CDR3 length is 15 residues. The V and J ends lost 3 bases and 5 bases respectively, with 14 bases between them. CDR3 sequence: CASSWPDVGTGELFF. As DNA, the CDR3 is TGCGCCAGCAGCTGGCCGGACGTAGGGACCGGGGAGCTGTTTTTT.

This clonotype was seen more than once but under ten times. The J gene is TRBJ2-4, the V gene TRBV5-1; 8 bases match TRBD1. The germline V gene encodes CDR1 SGHRS and CDR2 YFSETQ. The CDR3 contains 16 residues. J gave up 11 bases and V 3 bases, and 16 bases lay outside the gene matches. The CDR3 nucleotides read TGCGCCAGCAGCTCCCGGGACAGGTTCCCCACTGACGTTCAGTACTTC. This gives the protein CASSSRDRFPTDVQYF.

The rearrangement uses TRBV28 and TRBJ2-6, with D unclear. Trimming removed 5 bases at V and 2 bases at J, with 4 bases between. Germline-derived CDR1 and CDR2 are MDHEN and SYDVKM. The CDR3 runs to 13 residues. This CDR3 is CASSIPGANVLTF. The CDR3 DNA is TGTGCCAGCAGTATTCCTGGGGCCAACGTCCTGACTTTC.

This clonotype was detected a few times. The chain links TRBV28 to TRBJ1-1; D is possibly TRBD1 (5 bases). The CDR3 spans 14 residues. V was pared by 11 bases and J by 2 bases, with 18 bases between. The V gene's germline CDR1 is MDHEN and CDR2 SYDVKM. The CDR3 spells CAVGRGEGNTEAFF. The CDR3 nucleotides are TGTGCCGTCGGCCGGGGGGAGGGTAACACTGAAGCTTTCTTT.

This clonotype occurred a few times. V is TRBV6-5 and J is TRBJ1-4; TRBD1 matches 9 bases. Trimming at V came to 2 bases and at J to 8 bases, leaving 6 bases not matched to a gene. CDR1 and CDR2 (germline): MNHEY, SVGAGI. This CDR3 has 15 residues. The CDR3, as DNA: TGTGCCAGCAGTTACGACAGGGGGGCAGGAGAAAAACTGTTTTTT. Protein sequence: CASSYDRGAGEKLFF.

The chain is built from TRBV7-2 and TRBJ1-3; TRBD1 matches at 7 bases. The CDR3 consists of 14 residues. Trimming cost V 5 bases and J 4 bases; bases outside gene matches: 5. Germline V CDR1 and CDR2: SGHTA, FQGNSA. The CDR3 nucleotides are TGTGCCAGCAGCCCGTTGGACAGGGGAAACACCATATATTTT. Translated: CASSPLDRGNTIYF.

The rearrangement joins TRBV20-1 to TRBJ2-3; TRBD2 aligns across 8 bases. V was clipped by 3 bases and J by 4 bases; unmatched bases: 6. CDR3 length: 14 residues. The germline V gene encodes CDR1 DFQATT and CDR2 SNEGSKA (reference sequence). CDR3 residues: CSASRAGGPDTQYF. DNA for the CDR3: TGCAGTGCTAGTCGGGCGGGAGGTCCAGATACGCAGTATTTT.

V gene TRBV15 combines with J gene TRBJ2-5; D may be TRBD1 (6 bases). V lost 0 bases and J 0 bases, leaving 11 bases between the germline ends. The length of the CDR3 is 16 residues. CDR1 is LNHNV, CDR2 YYDKDF, per germline (reference sequence). The CDR3 is CATSRDIRGYQETQYF. CDR3 DNA: TGTGCCACCAGCAGAGATATTAGGGGGTACCAAGAGACCCAGTACTTC.

This chain links TRBV7-9 with TRBJ2-7; D gene unclear. CDR1 and CDR2 (germline): SEHNR, FQNEAQ (reference sequence). CDR3 length equals 13 residues. V was cut by 5 bases and J by 2 bases, with 10 bases left in between. Here the CDR3 reads CASSPPSAYEQYF. Here the CDR3 DNA reads TGTGCCAGCAGCCCCCCCAGTGCCTACGAGCAGTACTTC.

The rearrangement joins TRBV10-3 to TRBJ2-2; no reliable D call. The CDR3 contains 14 residues. Between the trimmed V and J ends, which lost 8 bases and 0 bases, there was a span of 10 bases. Germline CDR1 reads ENHRY; CDR2 reads SYGVKD. The CDR3 loop reads CAISPGSNTGELFF. The CDR3 DNA is TGTGCCATCTCGCCGGGTTCGAACACCGGGGAGCTGTTTTTT.

The chain joins TRBV6-1 to TRBJ2-1; no definite D call. The germline V gene has CDR1 MNHNS and CDR2 SASEGT. V was clipped by 7 bases and J by 4 bases, with 11 bases between them. The CDR3 has 13 amino acids. CDR3 sequence: CASTATSYNEQFF. For the CDR3, the DNA is TGTGCCAGCACGGCCACCTCATACAATGAGCAGTTCTTC.

The rearrangement links TRBV6-6 to TRBJ2-5; 7 nucleotides match TRBD1. TRBJ2-7 matches the DNA end more closely, so the J call is doubtful. CDR1 and CDR2 (germline): MNHNY, SVGAGI (reference sequence). This CDR3 is 15 amino acids long. In nucleotides, the CDR3 is TGTGCCAGCAGTTTTTCCCCCGGGACAGCCCACGAGCAGTACTTC. This codes for CASSFSPGTAHEQYF.

The J gene is TRBJ2-5, the V gene TRBV15, with no clear D. The CDR3 spans 14 residues. Germline CDR1 and CDR2: LNHNV and YYDKDF (reference sequence). The V end lost 1 base, the J end lost 4 bases, and 10 bases lay between the germline ends. The CDR3 sequence: CATSRVSGIETQYF. The DNA of the CDR3 is TGTGCCACCAGCAGAGTCTCTGGGATAGAGACCCAGTACTTC.

This clonotype was seen many times. A junction boundary mismatches the germline segment, possibly from a read error. V gene TRBV5-1 combines with J gene TRBJ2-5; perhaps TRBD1 as D (5 bases). The CDR3 has 13 amino acids. Germline V lookup: CDR1 SGHRS, CDR2 YFSETQ. The CDR3 reads CASSLGAQETQYF. For the CDR3, the DNA is TGTGCCAGCAGCTTAGGGGCCCAAGAGACCCAGTACTTC.

The chain recombines TRBV21-1 with TRBJ2-7; the table's TRBD1 call for D was not verified on the DNA. TRBV21-1 is recorded as a pseudogene. The CDR3 contains 16 residues. This CDR3 reads CASSKEDRGPHYEQYF. The CDR3 bases are TGTGCCAGCAGCAAGGAGGACAGGGGGCCACATTACGAGCAGTACTTC.

This clonotype was recorded once. A junction boundary mismatches the germline segment, possibly from a read error. The rearrangement joins TRBV27 to TRBJ2-6, with TRBD1 as a possible D gene (5 bases). The CDR3 contains 15 residues. Germline V lookup: CDR1 MNHEY, CDR2 SMNVEV (reference sequence). The CDR3 sequence is CASSLMTAGANELAF. The CDR3 nucleotides are TGTGCCAGCAGCCTGATGACAGCTGGGGCCAACGAGCTGGCTTTC.

In its sample, this clonotype was seen a few times. The chain carries TRBV30 and TRBJ2-6; no definite D call. There are 18 residues in the CDR3. V lost 1 base, J lost 0 bases, and 16 bases lay in between. The germline CDR1 and CDR2 sequences are GTSNPN and SVGIG (reference sequence). The CDR3 DNA follows: TGTGCCTGGAGTGGGCACCTACTCGACCTCTCTGGGGCCAACGTCCTGACTTTC. It yields the protein CAWSGHLLDLSGANVLTF.

This chain links TRBV7-2 with TRBJ2-5; 10 bases match TRBD2. J lost 3 bases, V lost 5 bases, and 9 bases had no gene match. This CDR3 is 16 amino acids long. Looked up from germline, CDR1 is SGHTA and CDR2 is FQGNSA. The CDR3 loop reads CASSATSGAYEETQYF. The CDR3 DNA sequence: TGTGCCAGCAGCGCTACTAGCGGGGCCTACGAAGAGACCCAGTACTTC.